The 8 T cell receptor beta chains listed next were all sequenced from one sample in a study of cytomegalovirus exposure and HLA in healthy donors. The study ran its PCR with 60 Vbeta and 13 Jbeta primers. Some clones are missing from TCRdb's copy, which holds only in-frame ones; the method was immunoSEQ multiplex PCR. The repertoire consists of under 65,000 clones, with around four fifths occurring once and the leading ten covering approximately 2.8%. The sample was PBMCs. These receptors all stem from a man between 45 and 60 years old in good health and CMV-seronegative.

The rearrangement links TRBV19 to TRBJ2-3, with TRBD2 as a possible D gene (6 bases). The germline CDR1 and CDR2 sequences are LNHDA and SQIVND (reference sequence). The V end was cut by 6 bases, the J end by 2 bases, with 15 bases between. The CDR3 runs to 15 residues. Here the CDR3 DNA reads TGTGCCAGTAGGATTGGGGGAGGCACCACAGATACGCAGTATTTT. Encoded protein: CASRIGGGTTDTQYF.

The chain carries TRBV10-3 and TRBJ1-6; no reliable D call. CDR1 and CDR2 (germline): ENHRY, SYGVKD. V was cut by 3 bases and J by 5 bases, with 8 bases left in between. This CDR3 region has 14 residues. DNA for the CDR3: TGTGCCATCAGTGAAAAACAACATAATTCACCCCTCCACTTT. Protein: CAISEKQHNSPLHF.

The V call is TRBV28, the J call TRBJ2-7; tentatively, D is TRBD1 (6 bases). CDR1 MDHEN and CDR2 SYDVKM come from the germline V gene. The germline V and J ends were trimmed by 5 bases and 3 bases, with 20 bases remaining between them. The CDR3 sequence is 16 residues long. This chain's CDR3 is CASSLTGTPDVYEQYF. The DNA of the CDR3 is TGTGCCAGCAGTCTGACCGGGACACCGGACGTCTACGAGCAGTACTTC.

V gene TRBV9 combines with J gene TRBJ2-2, with D uncertain. Germline CDR1 is SGDLS and CDR2 is YYNGEE. There are 17 residues in the CDR3. V shed 2 bases and J shed 0 bases, with 14 bases lying between them. DNA for the CDR3: TGTGCCAGCAGCGTCGATACGCGCCCTACGAACACCGGGGAGCTGTTTTTT. Its protein product is CASSVDTRPTNTGELFF. Based on the CDR3 plus reference TRBV9 and TRBJ2-2, the full variable domain is DSGVTQTPKHLITATGQRVTLRCSPRSGDLSVYWYQQSLDQGLQFLIQYYNGEERAKGNILERFSAQQFPDLHSELNLSSLELGDSALYFCASSVDTRPTNTGELFFGEGSRLTVL.

V and J are TRBV5-1 and TRBJ1-1; 7 nucleotides align to TRBD1. CDR1 SGHRS and CDR2 YFSETQ come from the germline V gene. The CDR3 spans 14 residues. V shed 5 bases, J shed 5 bases, and the junction held 9 bases outside the gene matches. In nucleotides, the CDR3 is TGCGCCAGCAGGGACGAACAGGGGTATACTGAAGCTTTCTTT. Translated, it gives CASRDEQGYTEAFF.

The chain uses TRBV27 and TRBJ1-5; TRBD1 is a possible D gene (6 bases). This CDR3 is built from 16 residues. Between the trimmed V and J ends, which lost 0 bases and 6 bases, there was a span of 15 bases. From germline, CDR1 is MNHEY and CDR2 SMNVEV (reference sequence). CDR3 bases: TGTGCCAGCAGTTTATCAGGCGGGGGCTGGGGTCAGCCCCAGCATTTT. It translates to CASSLSGGGWGQPQHF.

The gene calls are TRBV19 and TRBJ1-4; 7 bases match TRBD1. The V segment lost 6 bases and the J segment 12 bases; nucleotides outside the gene matches: 16. Germline values: CDR1 LNHDA, CDR2 SQIVND (reference sequence). The CDR3 is made up of 15 amino acids. Here the CDR3 DNA reads TGTGCCAGTAGCCACCGACGACAGGGAGGCGGGGAACTGTTTTTT. Amino acid sequence: CASSHRRQGGGELFF.

This chain links TRBV5-1 with TRBJ1-4; D call uncertain. The V and J ends lost 4 bases and 4 bases respectively, with 11 bases between them. The V gene's germline CDR1 is SGHRS and CDR2 YFSETQ. This CDR3 spans 14 amino acids. CDR3 DNA sequence: TGCGCCAGCAGCCGCGACGGGATTAATGAAAAACTGTTTTTT. This gives the protein CASSRDGINEKLFF.